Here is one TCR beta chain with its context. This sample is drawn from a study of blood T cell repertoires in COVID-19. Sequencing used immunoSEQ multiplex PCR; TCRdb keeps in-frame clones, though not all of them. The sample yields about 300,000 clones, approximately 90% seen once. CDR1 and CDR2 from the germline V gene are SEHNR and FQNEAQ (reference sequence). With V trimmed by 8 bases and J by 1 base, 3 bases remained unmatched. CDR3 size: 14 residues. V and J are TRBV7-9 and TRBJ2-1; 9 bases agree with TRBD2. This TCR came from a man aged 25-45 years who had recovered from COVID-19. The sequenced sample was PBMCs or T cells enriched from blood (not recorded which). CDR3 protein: CASLSGRSYNEQFF. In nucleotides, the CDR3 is TGTGCCAGCCTAAGCGGGAGGTCCTACAATGAGCAGTTCTTC. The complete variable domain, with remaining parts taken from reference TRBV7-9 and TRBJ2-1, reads DTGVSQNPRHKITKRGQNVTFRCDPISEHNRLYWYRQTLGQGPEFLTYFQNEAQLEKSRLLSDRFSAERPKGSFSTLEIQRTEQGDSAMYLCASLSGRSYNEQFFGPGTRLTVL.